Following are 32 T cell receptor delta chains from one sample sequenced in a study of γδ T cells in repeated Plasmodium falciparum infection. Flow sorting of PBMC yielded separate Vgamma9/Vdelta2+ and Vdelta2-negative gammadelta T cell populations for bulk repertoire analysis. TCRdb re-processed the multiplex PCR reads using CATT. The table records some 51,000 delta-chain clones, roughly 2% of them present only once. The sequencing input was gamma-delta T cells from blood. These TCRs come from a pool of human donors (malaria-infected and uninfected, not separated).

This clone was recorded many times. The chain joins TRDV2 to TRDJ1; 8 bases fit TRDD3. Trimming cost V 3 bases and J 10 bases; bases outside gene matches: 21. Germline-derived CDR1 and CDR2 are GEAIGNYY and EKD. The CDR3 runs 17 residues. The CDR3 DNA follows: TGTGCCTGTGACGCCGTACTGGGGGTATCTCAAGGGCGTCGACTCATCTTT. It translates to CACDAVLGVSQGRRLIF.

This clone was found many times. TCRdb's listed protein matches a much larger clone and diverges from this DNA's translation at residue 6, likely through a read error; the protein shown comes from the DNA. The chain is built from TRDV3 and TRDJ1, with 7 bases matching TRDD3. Germline V gives CDR1 TVYSNPD, CDR2 GDNSRS (reference sequence). Germline trimming cut 1 base from V and 1 base from J; bases unmatched to any gene: 18. The CDR3 sequence is 18 residues long. The CDR3 sequence is CAFKFSTRLGAPTDKLIF. The CDR3 bases are TGTGCCTTTAAGTTTTCTACTAGGCTGGGGGCTCCCACCGATAAACTCATCTTT.

This clone was seen more than once but under ten times. A far larger clone is only one base removed, so a read error is likely. Other DNA sequences in this specimen translate into the identical CDR3. V usage is TRDV2 and J usage is TRDJ1; TRDD3 agrees at 9 bases. TCRdb carries no J gene annotation; the J gene was assigned here by matching the DNA with germline. This CDR3 region has 18 residues. The V gene's germline CDR1 is GEAIGNYY and CDR2 EKD. V lost 3 bases, J lost 3 bases, and 16 bases stayed unmatched. For the CDR3, the DNA is TGTGCCTGTGACCCCTTGGGGGGGATACATGAGGTCGCCGATAAACTCATCTTT. Translation: CACDPLGGIHEVADKLIF.

To note about this clone: A read error likely explains why the TCRdb protein, taken from a much larger clone, differs from this DNA's translation at residue 3; the protein shown is translated from the DNA. The chain combines TRDV1 with TRDJ1; weak D call: TRDD3 (6 bases). The J gene comes from matching the DNA to germline here; TCRdb lacks it. Germline V gene lookup returns CDR1 TSWWSYY and CDR2 QGS. This CDR3 contains 20 residues. CDR3 region: CAPGDFAGTPRREYTDKLIF. CDR3 nucleotide sequence: TGTGCTCCTGGGGACTTCGCGGGGACTCCAAGGCGAGAGTACACCGATAAACTCATCTTT.

This clone was counted ten times or more. One base separates it from a far larger clone, so it is likely a read error. Different DNA sequences within this sample yield the same CDR3. The chain joins TRDV1 to TRDJ1, with D perhaps TRDD3 (6 bases). Because TCRdb records no J gene, it was assigned here through a match of the DNA to germline. The CDR3 extends over 22 amino acids. The V gene's germline CDR1 is TSWWSYY and CDR2 QGS. CDR3 coding DNA: TGTGCCCTTGGGGAAGCCCTGGATTTGTACTGGGCCCCACCACGGGGTACCGATAAACTCATCTTT. Its translation: CALGEALDLYWAPPRGTDKLIF.

This clone was observed at least ten times. One base away lies a much larger clone, so this may be a sequencing read error. The same CDR3 is also encoded by other DNA sequences in this sample. The chain has TRAV38-2/DV8 and TRDJ1; D tentatively reads TRDD2 or TRDD3 (9 bases each). CDR1 is TSESDYY, CDR2 QEAYKQQN, per germline. This CDR3 has 19 amino acids. Trimming stripped 6 bases from V and 3 bases from J, with 30 bases between. CDR3 residues: CAYKPSYPLGDGLADKLIF. The CDR3 DNA follows: TGTGCTTATAAGCCTTCCTACCCGCTGGGGGATGGGTTAGCCGATAAACTCATCTTT.

With regard to this clone: A read error is the likely source, as a far larger clone sits one nucleotide away. This same CDR3 is encoded by further DNA sequences in the sample. This chain uses TRDV2 with TRDJ3; 12 bases line up with TRDD3. In the absence of a J gene in TCRdb, the DNA was matched to germline to assign it here. CDR1 is GEAIGNYY and CDR2 is EKD in the germline V gene. This CDR3 is 20 amino acids long. The junction had 12 bases not matched to a gene; V was cut back by 3 bases and J by 4 bases. In DNA form, the CDR3 reads TGTGCCTGTGACCCGGTACTGGGGGATACCGCGTCATGGGACACCCGACAGATGTTTTTC. Encoded protein: CACDPVLGDTASWDTRQMFF.

About this clone: The amino acid sequence in TCRdb belongs to a much larger clone and departs from this DNA's translation at residue 19, likely a sequencing read error; the sequence shown is translated from the DNA. J is TRDJ1 and V is TRAV38-2/DV8; 12 bases match TRDD3. TCRdb records no J gene; here it was assigned by comparing the DNA to germline. Trimming cost V 1 base and J 3 bases; bases outside gene matches: 28. Germline-derived CDR1 and CDR2 are TSESDYY and QEAYKQQN. The CDR3 has 24 residues. CDR3 residues: CAYRSFEYFQATYWGIPAADKLIF. In DNA form, the CDR3 reads TGTGCTTATAGGAGCTTCGAATACTTCCAAGCTACGTACTGGGGGATACCGGCCGCCGATAAACTCATCTTT.

In regard to this clone: TCRdb's entry gives the protein of a much larger clone, which mismatches this DNA's translation at residue 20, likely from a read error; the protein reported here is translated from the DNA. The chain joins TRDV1 to TRDJ1, with TRDD3 matching 12 bases. TCRdb does not report a J gene; here it was assigned by matching the DNA to germline references. CDR3 length equals 27 residues. The V gene end was trimmed by 0 bases and the J gene end by 0 bases; junction bases not matched to a gene: 32. Germline lookup yields CDR1 TSWWSYY and CDR2 QGS. The CDR3 loop reads CALGELWLDSRSHSTGGYNTYTDKLIF. As DNA, the CDR3 is TGTGCTCTTGGGGAACTATGGCTGGACTCCCGCTCGCATTCTACTGGGGGATACAATACGTACACCGATAAACTCATCTTT.

Comments on this clone: TCRdb has a much larger clone's protein, which differs at residue 16 from the translation of this DNA, likely because of a read error; what is shown is the protein translated from the DNA. The genes are TRDV1 and TRDJ1; TRDD3 agrees at 7 bases. Germline loops: CDR1 TSWWSYY, CDR2 QGS. Trimming at V came to 0 bases and at J to 8 bases, leaving 27 bases not matched to a gene. The CDR3 is 21 amino acids. The CDR3 spells CALGELGFSPFTGDRMGKLIF. As DNA, the CDR3 is TGTGCTCTTGGGGAACTAGGCTTCTCACCTTTTACTGGGGACAGAATGGGGAAACTCATCTTT.

This clone has more than one count but fewer than ten. The protein given by TCRdb reflects a much larger clone and differs at residue 17 from this DNA's translation, likely from a read error; the protein shown is the DNA's translation. This chain links TRDV3 with TRDJ2; 13 nucleotides line up with TRDD3. TCRdb lists no J gene, so it was determined here by aligning the DNA to germline. Germline loops: CDR1 TVYSNPD, CDR2 GDNSRS (reference sequence). The CDR3 has 20 amino acids. The DNA for the CDR3 is TGTGCCTTCCTCTTCCTCCGGGAGCACTGGGGGATACGCTTGACAGCACGACTCTTCTTT. Its protein is CAFLFLREHWGIRLTARLFF.

In its sample, this clone was seen many times. TCRdb has a much larger clone's protein, which differs at residue 4 from the translation of this DNA, likely because of a read error; what is shown is the protein translated from the DNA. The chain combines TRDV1 with TRDJ1; 7 bases fit TRDD3. CDR3 length: 21 amino acids. The ends lost 7 bases at V and 0 bases at J; junction bases unmatched: 26. CDR1 is TSWWSYY, CDR2 QGS, per germline. The CDR3 DNA is TGTGCTCTTGAGATAACTGTCCAGATCGCTGGGGGGCTAAACTACACCGATAAACTCATCTTT. Translating gives CALEITVQIAGGLNYTDKLIF.

This clone was detected a few times. The protein TCRdb lists belongs to a much larger clone and differs from this DNA's translation at residue 6, which points to a read error; the protein shown is made from the DNA. The chain links TRDV1 to TRDJ1; weak D call: TRDD2 (5 bases). The J gene is not listed in TCRdb, so it was assigned here from a DNA match to germline. Germline assignment: CDR1 TSWWSYY and CDR2 QGS. Trimming left V 8 bases short and J 1 base short, with 35 bases between. The CDR3 is 21 residues long. CDR3 in DNA: TGTGCTCTTTTTCCGAGTCCTATTATGCCATACCCACCGTACGGCACCGATAAACTCATCTTT. Translating gives CALFPSPIMPYPPYGTDKLIF.

As regards this clone: A read error likely explains this, since a far larger clone differs by one base. No call exists for the J gene, whereas the V gene is TRDV1; TRDD3 was called by the table and not checked on the DNA. The CDR3 has 20 residues. Per germline, CDR1 TSWWSYY and CDR2 QGS. The CDR3 region is CALGELATKGYWGNTDKLIF. The CDR3 nucleotides are TGTGCTCTTGGGGAACTTGCTACGAAGGGGTACTGGGGGAACACCGATAAACTCATCTTC.

This clone was detected ten times or more. The protein in TCRdb stems from a much larger clone and differs at residue 4 from this DNA's translation, likely a read error; here the protein is translated from the DNA. The rearrangement uses TRDV2 and TRDJ3; D unresolved. TCRdb records no J gene; here it was assigned by comparing the DNA to germline. Germline assignment: CDR1 GEAIGNYY and CDR2 EKD. The CDR3 is 18 residues long. CDR3 sequence reads: CACGTVRDRTWDTRQMFF. The CDR3 coding sequence is TGTGCCTGTGGCACCGTTAGGGACCGTACCTGGGACACCCGACAGATGTTTTTC.

This clone was observed at least ten times. V usage is TRDV1 and J usage is TRDJ3, with 9 positions matching TRDD3. There are 26 residues in the CDR3. The J segment lost 0 bases and the V segment lost 2 bases, leaving 26 bases of the junction unmatched. Germline values: CDR1 TSWWSYY, CDR2 QGS. CDR3 sequence (DNA): TGTGCTCTTGGGGAAAAATTCCTACAGGTACCCCCTTACTGGGGGACAAGCTCCTGGGACACCCGACAGATGTTTTTC. Its translation is CALGEKFLQVPPYWGTSSWDTRQMFF.

Remarks on this clone: The protein TCRdb lists belongs to a much larger clone and differs from this DNA's translation at residue 8, which points to a read error; the protein shown is made from the DNA. The V and J genes are TRDV3 and TRDJ1; 8 nucleotides align to TRDD2. The J gene was missing in TCRdb and was found by matching the end of the DNA to germline. V lost 4 bases, J lost 2 bases, and 18 bases stayed unmatched. The CDR3 is 17 amino acids. CDR1 is TVYSNPD and CDR2 is GDNSRS in the germline V gene (reference sequence). CDR3 in DNA: TGTGCCTCCCAGGCTTCCTACCACGGCTGGCCGACCGATAAACTCATCTTT. Protein sequence: CASQASYHGWPTDKLIF.

This clone occurred many times. TCRdb's protein for this DNA is that of a much larger clone and differs from the translation at residue 21, likely a read error; the protein shown is the DNA translation. With the J gene uncalled, the V gene is TRDV1; the table's D call, TRDD3, was not checked against the DNA. The germline CDR1 and CDR2 sequences are TSWWSYY and QGS. The length of the CDR3 is 22 residues. This CDR3 reads CALGDAPSSLIHLIQYTDKLTF. CDR3 nucleotide sequence: TGTGCTCTTGGGGACGCCCCTTCTTCCTTAATCCACCTGATCCAGTACACCGATAAACTCACCTTT.

This chain uses TRDV1 with TRDJ1; 13 bases agree with TRDD3. The J gene was missing in TCRdb and was found by matching the end of the DNA to germline. The trim removed 0 bases at V and 3 bases at J, leaving 10 bases unmatched. Germline lookup yields CDR1 TSWWSYY and CDR2 QGS. The length of the CDR3 is 19 residues. The CDR3 nucleotides read TGTGCTCTTGGGGAACTAGAACCGTACTGGGGGATACGGCCCGATAAACTCATCTTT. Amino acids: CALGELEPYWGIRPDKLIF.

Comment on this clone: TCRdb's protein for this DNA is that of a much larger clone and differs from the translation at residue 16, likely a read error; the protein shown is the DNA translation. The chain carries TRDV1 and TRDJ2; D might be TRDD3 (6 bases). TCRdb supplies no J gene; here it was assigned by aligning the nucleotide sequence to germline. Per germline, CDR1 TSWWSYY and CDR2 QGS. V was cut by 4 bases and J by 4 bases, with 43 bases left in between. The CDR3 consists of 25 residues. The CDR3 region is CALGATSFTSTPLYWRIQGTAQLFF. In nucleotides, the CDR3 is TGTGCTCTTGGGGCCACGTCCTTTACCTCTACACCTTTGTACTGGAGGATACAGGGGACAGCACAACTCTTCTTT.

This clone was seen more than once but under ten times. This sequence is one base from a far larger clone and is likely a read error. Other DNA sequences in this sample translate to the same CDR3. J is TRDJ1 and V is TRDV2; tentatively, D is TRDD3 (6 bases). Since TCRdb gives no J gene, matching the DNA to germline was used here to assign it. From germline, CDR1 is GEAIGNYY and CDR2 EKD. The CDR3 length is 16 residues. With 1 base removed from V and 1 base from J, the gap between germline ends came to 15 bases. The CDR3 loop reads CACDTGIYRITDKLIF. The DNA for the CDR3 is TGTGCCTGTGACACGGGGATTTATCGGATCACCGATAAACTCATCTTT.

This clone has only a few counts. This sequence is one base from a far larger clone and is likely a read error. The sample carries other DNA sequences with the same CDR3. No J gene call was made, and the V gene is TRDV2; TRDD3, the D gene given by the table, was not confirmed from the DNA. Germline V gene sequence: CDR1 GEAIGNYY, CDR2 EKD. CDR3 length: 20 amino acids. The CDR3 reads CACDTILLGDTRAYTDKLIF. For the CDR3, the DNA is TGTGCCTGTGACACGATATTACTGGGGGATACGCGGGCTTACACCGATAAACTCATCTTC.

This clone was detected ten times or more. This is likely an artifact of a read error, given a far larger clone one base away. This chain uses TRAV38-2/DV8 with TRDJ1, with D possibly being TRDD3 (6 bases). CDR1 is TSESDYY and CDR2 is QEAYKQQN in the germline V gene. The length of the CDR3 is 12 residues. The CDR3 sequence: CAHRKLGGKLIF. For the CDR3, the DNA is TGTGCTCATAGGAAACTGGGTGGGAAACTCATCTTT.

Remarks on this clone: This likely reflects a read error, since a far larger clone is one base away. This CDR3 is also generated by other DNA sequences in the sample. The J gene was not called, though the V gene is TRDV2; the table's D gene call, TRDD3, was not cross checked with the DNA. CDR3 size: 17 residues. In germline, CDR1 is GEAIGNYY, CDR2 EKD. CDR3 in amino acids: CACDPLGDLEHTDKLIF. For the CDR3, the DNA is TGTGCCTGTGACCCTCTGGGGGACCTAGAGCACACCGATAAACTAATCTTT.

This clone was observed a few times. A far bigger clonotype differs at one base, so this is likely a read error. In the same sample, other DNA sequences code for this CDR3. The chain joins TRDV1 to TRDJ1, with 7 positions matching TRDD3. Here the J gene was assigned by germline matching of the DNA, as TCRdb has none. This CDR3 has 23 amino acids. Germline V gene sequence: CDR1 TSWWSYY, CDR2 QGS. CDR3 nucleotides: TGCGCTCTTGGGGAAAAACACCACCCCTACTTAACTGGGGATCCATACCACACCGATAAACTCATCTTT. Protein product: CALGEKHHPYLTGDPYHTDKLIF.

A remark on this clone: This likely came from a read error, as a far larger clone is one base away. The sample holds other DNA sequences that translate to the same CDR3. The V call is TRDV3, the J call TRDJ1, with 10 nucleotides matching TRDD3. Here the J gene came from matching the DNA to germline, since TCRdb omits it. After removal of 3 bases from V and 7 bases from J, the junction contained 38 bases not matched to a gene. Per the germline V gene, CDR1 is TVYSNPD and CDR2 is GDNSRS (reference sequence). The CDR3 sequence is 23 residues long. The CDR3 DNA reads as TGTGCCTTCGCCTTCAGGGCGGCATTCTGCTACTGGGGGATTCAGGAAAACTGTCCTAAACTCATCTTT. As protein: CAFAFRAAFCYWGIQENCPKLIF.

To note about this clone: TCRdb's protein, taken from a much larger clone, differs from this DNA's translation at residue 12, likely owing to a read error; the protein displayed comes from the DNA. Other DNA sequences in this sample translate to the same CDR3. This chain links TRDV1 with TRDJ1, with TRDD3 identical over 8 bases. The J gene is not listed in TCRdb, so it was assigned here from a DNA match to germline. V shed 5 bases and J 0 bases; nucleotides not matched to a gene: 32. The CDR3 spans 24 residues. Germline CDR1 TSWWSYY, CDR2 QGS. The CDR3 spells CALGHYIPVFDRGIVDLYTDKLIF. CDR3 bases: TGTGCTCTTGGGCACTACATACCCGTTTTCGACCGGGGGATAGTGGACCTGTACACCGATAAACTCATCTTT.

This clone was counted a few times. This DNA translates differently at residue 8 from the TCRdb protein, which is that of a much larger clone; a read error is likely, and the protein shown is the DNA's own translation. The chain has TRDV3 and TRDJ1, with a tentative D call TRDD3 (5 bases). TCRdb is silent on the J gene; assignment here came from matching the DNA to germline. The germline CDR1 and CDR2 sequences are TVYSNPD and GDNSRS (reference sequence). There are 15 residues in the CDR3. The germline V and J ends were trimmed by 3 bases and 7 bases, with 24 bases remaining between them. The CDR3 here is CALILSEGRYGKLIF. The CDR3 DNA sequence: TGTGCCTTAATACTCTCGGAGGGGAGATATGGTAAACTCATCTTT. The full variable domain, its missing parts supplied by reference TRDV3 and TRDJ1, is CDKVTQSSPDQTVASGSEVVLLCTYDTVYSNPDLFWYRIRPDYSFQFVFYGDNSRSEGADFTQGRFSVKHILTQKAFHLVISPVRTEDSATYYCALILSEGRYGKLIFGKGTRVTVEP.

Comments on this clone: TCRdb's protein for this DNA is that of a much larger clone and differs from the translation at residue 6, likely a read error; the protein shown is the DNA translation. The CDR3 is CALGVPSSYPFRRLAFYTDKLIF. The DNA of the CDR3 is TGTGCTCTTGGGGTCCCTAGTTCCTACCCTTTTCGCCGTCTGGCCTTTTACACCGATAAACTCATCTTT. The chain employs TRDV1 and TRDJ1; 7 nucleotides agree with TRDD2. Here the J gene came from matching the DNA to germline, since TCRdb omits it. CDR1 TSWWSYY and CDR2 QGS come from the germline V gene. This CDR3 has 23 residues. Trimming cost V 4 bases and J 0 bases; bases outside gene matches: 29.

This chain connects TRDV1 to TRDJ1, with TRDD3 matching 9 bases. The J gene was not available in TCRdb and was assigned here by matching the DNA to germline segments. This CDR3 contains 19 residues. V dropped 7 bases and J dropped 0; count of bases not matched to a gene: 18. Germline CDR1 is TSWWSYY and CDR2 is QGS. The CDR3 reads CALVARGWGIITYTDKLIF. As DNA, the CDR3 is TGTGCTCTTGTGGCCCGTGGGTGGGGGATAATTACGTACACCGATAAACTCATCTTT.

This clone has more than one count but fewer than ten. TCRdb's protein, taken from a much larger clone, differs from this DNA's translation at residue 5, likely owing to a read error; the protein displayed comes from the DNA. This rearrangement joins TRDV3 to TRDJ1; TRDD3 aligns across 9 bases. The germline V gene encodes CDR1 TVYSNPD and CDR2 GDNSRS (reference sequence). This CDR3 comprises 16 residues. V lost 0 bases and J lost 0; bases outside the gene matches: 8. CDR3 nucleotide sequence: TGTGCCTTTAGATGCTGGGGGATGTCGTACACCGATAAACTCATCTTT. Translation: CAFRCWGMSYTDKLIF.

This clone was counted only a few times. A read error likely explains why the TCRdb protein, taken from a much larger clone, differs from this DNA's translation at residue 8; the protein shown is translated from the DNA. The V gene is TRDV1, the J gene TRDJ1; the match to TRDD3 covers 11 bases. The J gene, left out of TCRdb, was set here by checking the DNA against germline. Germline lookup yields CDR1 TSWWSYY and CDR2 QGS. There are 26 residues in the CDR3. Germline trimming cut 3 bases from V and 0 bases from J; bases unmatched to any gene: 33. In DNA form, the CDR3 reads TGTGCTCTTGGGGAGTCTTTTGCCTTCCTACAAGCCCCATACTGGGGGATAGACCAGAACACCGATAAACTCATCTTT. It codes for CALGESFAFLQAPYWGIDQNTDKLIF.